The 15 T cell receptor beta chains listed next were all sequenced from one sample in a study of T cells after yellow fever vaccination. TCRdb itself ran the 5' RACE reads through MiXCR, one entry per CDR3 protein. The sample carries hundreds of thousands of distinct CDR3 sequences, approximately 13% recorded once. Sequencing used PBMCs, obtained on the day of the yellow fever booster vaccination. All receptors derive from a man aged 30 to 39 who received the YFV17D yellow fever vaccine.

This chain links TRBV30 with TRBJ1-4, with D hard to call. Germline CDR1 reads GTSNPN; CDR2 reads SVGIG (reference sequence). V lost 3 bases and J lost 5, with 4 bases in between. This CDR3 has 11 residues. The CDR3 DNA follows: TGTGCCTGGAGAAAAAATGAAAAACTGTTTTTT. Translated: CAWRKNEKLFF.

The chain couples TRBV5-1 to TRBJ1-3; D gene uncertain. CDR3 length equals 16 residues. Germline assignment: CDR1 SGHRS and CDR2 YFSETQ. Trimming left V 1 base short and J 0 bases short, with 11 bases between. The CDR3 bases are TGCGCCAGCAGCTTGCTCGACGTAAGCTCTGGAAACACCATATATTTT. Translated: CASSLLDVSSGNTIYF.

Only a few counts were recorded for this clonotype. The CDR3 protein is CASSQVGTQYF. For the CDR3, the DNA is TGTGCCAGCAGCCAAGTAGGTACGCAGTATTTT. The chain recombines TRBV14 with TRBJ2-3; no reliable D call. Trimming left V 1 base short and J 8 bases short, with 4 bases between. CDR3 size: 11 residues. The germline V gene has CDR1 SGHDN and CDR2 FVKESK.

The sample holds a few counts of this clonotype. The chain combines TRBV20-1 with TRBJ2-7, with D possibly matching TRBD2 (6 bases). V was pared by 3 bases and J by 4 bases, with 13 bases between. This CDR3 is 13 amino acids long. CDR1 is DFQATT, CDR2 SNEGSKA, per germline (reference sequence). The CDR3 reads CSARGGVGYEQYF. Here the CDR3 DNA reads TGCAGTGCTAGGGGAGGTGTCGGGTACGAGCAGTACTTC.

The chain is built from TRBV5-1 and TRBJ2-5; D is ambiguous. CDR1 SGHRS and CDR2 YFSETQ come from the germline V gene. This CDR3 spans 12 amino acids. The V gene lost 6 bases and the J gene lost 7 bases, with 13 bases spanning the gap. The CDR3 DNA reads TGCGCCAGCATTTCTTCCACAAGGACCCAGTACTTC. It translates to CASISSTRTQYF. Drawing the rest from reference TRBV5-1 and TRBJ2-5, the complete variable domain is KAGVTQTPRYLIKTRGQQVTLSCSPISGHRSVSWYQQTPGQGLQFLFEYFSETQRNKGNFPGRFSGRQFSNSRSEMNVSTLELGDSALYLCASISSTRTQYFGPGTRLLVL.

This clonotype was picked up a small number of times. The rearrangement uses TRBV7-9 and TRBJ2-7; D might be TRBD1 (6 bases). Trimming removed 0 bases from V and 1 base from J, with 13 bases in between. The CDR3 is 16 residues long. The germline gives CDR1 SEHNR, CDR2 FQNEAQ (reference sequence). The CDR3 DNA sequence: TGTGCCAGCAGCTTAGCCGTACGGACAGATTCCTACGAGCAGTACTTC. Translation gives CASSLAVRTDSYEQYF.

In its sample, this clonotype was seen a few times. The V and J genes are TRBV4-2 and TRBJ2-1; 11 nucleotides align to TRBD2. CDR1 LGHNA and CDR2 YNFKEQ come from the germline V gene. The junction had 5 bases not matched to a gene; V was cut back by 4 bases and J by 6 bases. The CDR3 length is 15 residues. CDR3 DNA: TGTGCCAGCAGCCGAGCTAGCGGGAGGCTCAATGAGCAGTTCTTC. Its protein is CASSRASGRLNEQFF.

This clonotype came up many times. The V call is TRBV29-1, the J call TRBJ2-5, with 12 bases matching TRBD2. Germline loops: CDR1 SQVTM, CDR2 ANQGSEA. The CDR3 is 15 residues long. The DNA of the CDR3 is TGCAGTCATAAGCCCGGACTAGCGGGATCGGAGACCCAGTACTTC. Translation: CSHKPGLAGSETQYF.

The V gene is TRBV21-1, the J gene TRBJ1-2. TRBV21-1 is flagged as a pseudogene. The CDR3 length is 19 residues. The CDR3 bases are TGTGCCAGCAGCAAGCTTCAGGAAAAAGACGCAGCTTTATACTATGGCTACACCTTC. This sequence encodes CASSKLQEKDAALYYGYTF.

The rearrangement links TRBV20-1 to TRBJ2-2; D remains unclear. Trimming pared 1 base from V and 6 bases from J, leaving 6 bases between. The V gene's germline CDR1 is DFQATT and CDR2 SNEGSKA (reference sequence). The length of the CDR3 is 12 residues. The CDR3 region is CSARGGSGELFF. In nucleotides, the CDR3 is TGCAGTGCTAGAGGGGGTTCCGGGGAGCTGTTTTTT.

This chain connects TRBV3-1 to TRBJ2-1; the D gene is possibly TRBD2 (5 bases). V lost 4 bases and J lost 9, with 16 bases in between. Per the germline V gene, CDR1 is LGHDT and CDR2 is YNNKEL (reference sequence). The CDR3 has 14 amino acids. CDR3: CASSPLGSEGEQFF. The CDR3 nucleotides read TGTGCCAGCAGCCCGCTGGGTAGCGAGGGTGAGCAGTTCTTC.

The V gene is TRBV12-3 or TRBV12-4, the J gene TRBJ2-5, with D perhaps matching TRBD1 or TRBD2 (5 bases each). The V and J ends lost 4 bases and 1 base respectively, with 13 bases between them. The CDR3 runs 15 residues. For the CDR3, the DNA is TGTGCCAGCAGTTCGGGGCTTGTGGCCCAAGAGACCCAGTACTTC. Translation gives CASSSGLVAQETQYF.

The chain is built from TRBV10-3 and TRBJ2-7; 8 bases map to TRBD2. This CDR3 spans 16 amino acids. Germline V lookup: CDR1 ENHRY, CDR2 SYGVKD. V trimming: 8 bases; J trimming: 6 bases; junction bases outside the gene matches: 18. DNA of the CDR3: TGTGCCATCGGAGTTAGGGAACTAGCGGACGAGGGCGAGCAGTACTTC. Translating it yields CAIGVRELADEGEQYF.

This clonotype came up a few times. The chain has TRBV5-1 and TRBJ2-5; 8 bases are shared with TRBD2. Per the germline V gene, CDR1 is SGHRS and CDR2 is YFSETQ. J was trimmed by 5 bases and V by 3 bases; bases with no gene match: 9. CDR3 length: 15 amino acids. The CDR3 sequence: CASSSPRTSRETQYF. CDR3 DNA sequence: TGCGCCAGCAGCTCCCCTCGGACTAGCCGGGAGACCCAGTACTTC.

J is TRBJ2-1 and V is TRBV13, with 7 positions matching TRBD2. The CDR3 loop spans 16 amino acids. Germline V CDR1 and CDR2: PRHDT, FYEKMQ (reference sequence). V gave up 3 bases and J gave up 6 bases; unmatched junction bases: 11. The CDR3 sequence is CASSFFGLAVTNEQFF. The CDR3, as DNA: TGTGCCAGCAGCTTTTTTGGCCTAGCGGTAACCAATGAGCAGTTCTTC.